Each of the 14 T cell receptor beta chains below was sequenced from the same sample in a study of radiotherapy plus CTLA-4 blockade in lung cancer. Measured with immunoSEQ multiplex PCR; TCRdb has only the in-frame clones, and not every one. Of under 110,000 clones listed, about 85% are singletons. The source was peripheral blood, collected from a patient treated with radiotherapy plus ipilimumab. The origin of the receptors is a human donor with non-small cell lung cancer that progressed on radiotherapy plus ipilimumab. Some clones in this sample may be carry-over from other donors' samples.

This sequence joins TRBV5-1 and TRBJ1-3; perhaps TRBD1 as D (5 bases). This CDR3 contains 16 residues. V was clipped by 2 bases and J by 2 bases, with 14 bases between them. Looked up from germline, CDR1 is SGHRS and CDR2 is YFSETQ. The CDR3 region is CASSFQGKGTGNTIYF. CDR3 sequence (DNA): TGCGCCAGCAGCTTCCAGGGAAAGGGTACTGGAAACACCATATATTTT.

The chain couples TRBV2 to TRBJ1-5; D gene uncertain. Deletions cut 7 bases from V and 1 base from J, with 8 bases between. CDR3 length: 13 amino acids. Germline CDR1 and CDR2: SNHLY and FYNNEI. CDR3 in DNA: TGTGCCAGCAAAAGCAGGAGCAATCAGCCCCAGCATTTT. Protein: CASKSRSNQPQHF.

V usage is TRBV27 and J usage is TRBJ1-4; TRBD1 matches 8 bases. This CDR3 region has 14 residues. Germline V gene data show CDR1 as MNHEY and CDR2 as SMNVEV (reference sequence). Trimming at V came to 3 bases and at J to 7 bases, leaving 4 bases not matched to a gene. DNA of the CDR3: TGTGCCAGCAGTTTTCAGGGGGCAGGTGAAAAACTGTTTTTT. Translation gives CASSFQGAGEKLFF.

The V gene is TRBV18, the J gene TRBJ2-5; D remains ambiguous. Between the trimmed V and J ends, which lost 0 bases and 11 bases, there was a span of 19 bases. This CDR3 comprises 15 residues. CDR1 and CDR2 (germline): KGHSH, LQKENI. CDR3 in DNA: TGTGCCAGCTCACCACCGATGGCAGGACGAGAAGAGCAGTACTTC. Residues: CASSPPMAGREEQYF.

The chain joins TRBV7-3 to TRBJ1-5; D is ambiguous. There are 13 residues in the CDR3. V was trimmed by 1 base and J by 7 bases, leaving 8 bases between them. The germline V gene encodes CDR1 SGHTA and CDR2 FQGTGA. Written as DNA, the CDR3 is TGTGCCAGCAGCTTAAGCCCTCGCCAGCCCCAGCATTTT. Its protein product is CASSLSPRQPQHF.

V and J are TRBV9 and TRBJ2-1, with 8 nucleotides matching TRBD2. This CDR3 has 16 amino acids. V shed 4 bases, J shed 4 bases, and the junction held 10 bases outside the gene matches. In germline, CDR1 is SGDLS, CDR2 YYNGEE. The CDR3 DNA follows: TGTGCCAGCAGCCCCCGGGTAGCGGGACCATACAATGAGCAGTTCTTC. It codes for CASSPRVAGPYNEQFF.

The chain combines TRBV29-1 with TRBJ2-1, with D perhaps TRBD1 (6 bases). This CDR3 is 15 amino acids long. The germline V and J ends were trimmed by 1 base and 0 bases, with 10 bases remaining between them. CDR1 and CDR2 from the germline V gene are SQVTM and ANQGSEA. The CDR3 region has the DNA TGCAGCGTTGAAGGGGACATAAGCTCCTACAATGAGCAGTTCTTC. Translating it yields CSVEGDISSYNEQFF.

This clone has just one count. The chain has TRBV7-9 and TRBJ1-2, with D unresolved. Germline V gene lookup returns CDR1 SEHNR and CDR2 FQNEAQ (reference sequence). The germline V and J ends were trimmed by 4 bases and 4 bases, with 4 bases remaining between them. This CDR3 contains 11 residues. The CDR3 loop reads CASSSGYGYTF. The CDR3 DNA follows: TGTGCCAGCAGCTCAGGCTATGGCTACACCTTC.

The chain employs TRBV27 and TRBJ1-5; D is uncertain. Germline CDR1 and CDR2: MNHEY and SMNVEV (reference sequence). The CDR3 consists of 12 residues. The ends were cut back, 6 bases at V and 3 bases at J, with 6 bases in the middle. The CDR3: CASSYTNQPQHF. In DNA, the CDR3 is TGTGCCAGCAGCTACACCAATCAGCCCCAGCATTTT.

The chain carries TRBV4-2 and TRBJ1-6; D gene uncertain. CDR1 is LGHNA, CDR2 YNFKEQ, per germline. V was cut by 1 base and J by 8 bases, with 15 bases left in between. CDR3 length: 16 amino acids. CDR3 bases: TGTGCCAGCAGCCAAGGTACGACGGAACCCCATTCACCCCTCCACTTT. Amino acids: CASSQGTTEPHSPLHF.

CDR3 in DNA: TGCGCCAGCAGCCACCCCCAAGGGCAGAGCTCCTATAATTCACCCCTCCACTTT. It translates to CASSHPQGQSSYNSPLHF. This sequence joins TRBV4-1 and TRBJ1-6; D unclear. Trimming took 3 bases from V and 0 from J, leaving 15 bases between them. This CDR3 spans 18 amino acids. Germline V gene sequence: CDR1 MGHRA, CDR2 YSYEKL.

The chain links TRBV7-9 to TRBJ2-7, with D possibly being TRBD1 or TRBD2 (5 bases each). The germline gives CDR1 SEHNR, CDR2 FQNEAQ (reference sequence). This CDR3 has 14 amino acids. The V and J ends lost 5 bases and 3 bases respectively, with 14 bases between them. The CDR3 reads CASSREGPNYEQYF. CDR3 bases: TGTGCCAGCAGCCGAGAGGGACCCAACTACGAGCAGTACTTC.

This chain links TRBV19 with TRBJ2-3, with 10 bases that match TRBD2. The CDR3 is 18 amino acids. Per germline, CDR1 LNHDA and CDR2 SQIVND (reference sequence). V dropped 6 bases and J dropped 3; count of bases not matched to a gene: 15. CDR3 region: CASRVAPLAGAGTDTQYF. CDR3 bases: TGTGCCAGTAGAGTAGCCCCGCTAGCGGGGGCGGGGACAGATACGCAGTATTTT.

The chain links TRBV4-3 to TRBJ2-6; D possibly corresponds to TRBD1 (6 bases). The CDR3 contains 20 residues. The germline gives CDR1 LGHNA, CDR2 YSLEER. Trimming took 0 bases from V and 0 from J, leaving 18 bases between them. CDR3 DNA sequence: TGCGCCAGCAGCCAAGAGGGGTACGGGACACCTAGCTCTGGGGCCAACGTCCTGACTTTC. Translation: CASSQEGYGTPSSGANVLTF.